Below are 10 T cell receptor beta chains sequenced from a single sample in a study of cytomegalovirus exposure and HLA in healthy donors. The PCR used 60 Vbeta and 13 Jbeta primers. TCRdb's copy holds only in-frame clones and misses some; the assay was immunoSEQ multiplex PCR. The repertoire has about 190,000 clones, 74% of them found once; the top ten carry around 3.3%. Sequenced: PBMCs. The receptors come from a woman aged 25-40 years in good health and CMV-seropositive.

The gene calls are TRBV28 and TRBJ1-1; D is undetermined. Trimming left V 6 bases short and J 4 bases short, with 9 bases between. This CDR3 region has 12 residues. Germline V gene lookup returns CDR1 MDHEN and CDR2 SYDVKM. CDR3 in amino acids: CASRAPGTEAFF. In nucleotides, the CDR3 is TGTGCCAGCAGGGCCCCGGGCACTGAAGCTTTCTTT.

The chain is built from TRBV12-5 and TRBJ1-1; D remains ambiguous. Germline loops: CDR1 LGHNT, CDR2 FRNRAP. The CDR3 is 12 amino acids. V was pared by 7 bases and J by 5 bases, with 11 bases between. CDR3 in DNA: TGTGCTAGTGCCCGGGCGGGAACTGAAGCTTTCTTT. Translation gives CASARAGTEAFF.

The V and J genes are TRBV2 and TRBJ2-1, with 9 bases identical to TRBD2. Looked up from germline, CDR1 is SNHLY and CDR2 is FYNNEI. The CDR3 totals 15 residues. Trimming removed 5 bases from V and 5 bases from J; junction bases left unmatched: 7. CDR3 sequence: CASSSSGNSNNEQFF. The CDR3 nucleotides read TGTGCCAGCAGTTCTAGCGGGAATAGCAACAATGAGCAGTTCTTC.

CDR3 DNA: TGTGCCAGCAGTTTACAGGGTGATGAGCAGTACTTC. It encodes CASSLQGDEQYF. The gene calls are TRBV27 and TRBJ2-7, with D perhaps TRBD1 (5 bases). The CDR3 has 12 residues. The V end was cut by 2 bases, the J end by 7 bases, with 9 bases between. Per germline, CDR1 MNHEY and CDR2 SMNVEV (reference sequence).

The chain recombines TRBV7-2 with TRBJ2-2, with a weak D call TRBD1 (5 bases). Germline V gives CDR1 SGHTA, CDR2 FQGNSA. V was shortened by 5 bases and J by 4 bases, with 11 bases between the two germline ends. The CDR3 runs to 14 residues. The CDR3 DNA is TGTGCCAGCAGCCCCTATAGGGGCACCGGGGAGCTGTTTTTT. It translates to CASSPYRGTGELFF.

The chain is built from TRBV19 and TRBJ1-5; tentative D call: TRBD1 (5 bases). The CDR3 contains 14 residues. CDR1 is LNHDA, CDR2 SQIVND, per germline (reference sequence). V was cut by 5 bases and J by 1 base, with 9 bases left in between. In DNA form, the CDR3 reads TGTGCCAGTAGTTTTAAGGGGAGCAATCAGCCCCAGCATTTT. Encoded protein: CASSFKGSNQPQHF.

The chain recombines TRBV10-2 with TRBJ2-7; 12 bases agree with TRBD2. The CDR3 consists of 14 residues. V shed 7 bases, J shed 0 bases, and the junction held 1 base outside the gene matches. CDR1 and CDR2 from the germline V gene are WSHSY and SAAADI. CDR3 residues: CASTTSGGSYEQYF. DNA of the CDR3: TGCGCCAGCACGACTAGCGGGGGCTCCTACGAGCAGTACTTC.

This clone was seen many times. The chain recombines TRBV11-2 with TRBJ2-7, with TRBD2 matching over 14 bases. CDR1 and CDR2 from the germline V gene are SGHAT and FQNNGV. Trimming removed 4 bases from V and 3 bases from J; junction bases left unmatched: 14. The CDR3 covers 19 residues. The CDR3: CASSSMGLAGAPGGYEQYF. Written as DNA, the CDR3 is TGTGCCAGCAGCTCGATGGGACTAGCGGGAGCCCCGGGTGGCTACGAGCAGTACTTC.

The sample holds one count of this clone. The chain couples TRBV5-1 to TRBJ2-7; D unclear. The CDR3 runs 13 residues. Between the trimmed V and J ends, which lost 6 bases and 3 bases, there was a span of 13 bases. The V gene's germline CDR1 is SGHRS and CDR2 YFSETQ. CDR3 coding DNA: TGCGCCAGCACCAGAGCAGGTGACTACGAGCAGTACTTC. It yields the protein CASTRAGDYEQYF. Drawing the rest from reference TRBV5-1 and TRBJ2-7, the complete variable domain is KAGVTQTPRYLIKTRGQQVTLSCSPISGHRSVSWYQQTPGQGLQFLFEYFSETQRNKGNFPGRFSGRQFSNSRSEMNVSTLELGDSALYLCASTRAGDYEQYFGPGTRLTVT.

The rearrangement links TRBV27 to TRBJ2-7; 7 nucleotides line up with TRBD2. The CDR3 covers 13 residues. After removal of 5 bases from V and 2 bases from J, the junction contained 3 bases not matched to a gene. Germline V gene sequence: CDR1 MNHEY, CDR2 SMNVEV (reference sequence). The CDR3 DNA follows: TGTGCCAGCAGTCCGGGACTACCCTACGAGCAGTACTTC. Protein: CASSPGLPYEQYF.